The clone carrying this TCR beta chain appeared many times. Its antigen remains unknown. The data are from a study of regulatory T cells in long-lasting Graves disease. General study findings and limits: Persistent patients had a count of shared public clonotypes (approximately 3,000) that exceeded that of new patients (approximately 1,000). With persistent disease, TRBV28, TRBJ1-2 and TRBJ2-5 were the favored segments.

CDR1 and CDR2 (germline): SGHAT, FQNNGV. The CDR3 consists of 15 residues. V lost 5 bases and J lost 4, with 18 bases in between. For TCR beta, libraries came from iRepertoire HTBI primers and Arm-PCR of CDR3 regions. TCRdb ran MiXCR on the multiplex PCR reads and lists one entry per CDR3 protein. The sample lists more than 350,000 distinct CDR3 sequences, about 15% occurring once. Time point: newly diagnosed GD, antithyroid drugs for less than 3 months. Construction of the TCR library relied on RNA isolated from PBMCs. The data also belong to a second study, concerning T cells in Graves' hyperthyroidism and ophthalmopathy. From that paper: Using the HTBI primer set, a first-round RT-PCR was run on the TCR CDR3.

This sample comprised peripheral blood mononuclear cells (PBMCs), obtained at new diagnosis, from a patient treated with antithyroid drugs. The TCR sequence derives from a woman younger than 45 with Graves disease. The chain employs TRBV11-2 and TRBJ2-7, with a tentative D call TRBD1 (6 bases). The CDR3 is CASSLTGTRWYEQYF. CDR3 coding DNA: TGTGCCAGCAGCCTCACCGGGACACGGTGGTACGAGCAGTACTTC.